Listed below are T cell receptor beta chains from one sample, sequenced in a study of cytomegalovirus exposure and HLA in healthy donors. Clones were sequenced by immunoSEQ multiplex PCR, and TCRdb holds only the in-frame ones, with some missing. The table includes fewer than 200,000 clones, roughly 85% detected once. Sequences were obtained from PBMCs. The receptors were gathered from a man between 35 and 55 years old in good health and CMV-seropositive. Both conserved end residues are part of each CDR3. D genes are given only for firm matches. Rows give clone size only sometimes, using once, few, many, or a class for an expanded clone.

abundance | j_gene | d_gene | v_gene | CDR3aa | CDR3nt
. | TRBJ2-7 | TRBD1 | TRBV4-2 | CASSRQGEDEQYF | TGTGCCAGCAGCCGGCAGGGGGAAGACGAGCAGTACTTC
. | TRBJ1-3 | . | TRBV5-1 | CASSLGSGSGNTIYF | TGCGCCAGCAGCTTGGGGTCGGGCTCTGGAAACACCATATATTTT
. | TRBJ2-7 | . | TRBV6-1 | CASSERRGYEQYF | TGTGCCAGCAGTGAAAGGCGGGGTTACGAGCAGTACTTC
. | TRBJ1-1 | . | TRBV6-1 | CASSPRGFDTEAFF | TGTGCCAGCAGCCCCCGGGGGTTCGACACTGAAGCTTTCTTT
. | TRBJ2-7 | . | TRBV5-1 | CASSLVGGPLTEQYF | TGCGCCAGCAGCTTGGTGGGGGGGCCCTTGACCGAGCAGTACTTC
. | TRBJ2-1 | TRBD2 | TRBV5-1 | CASRRAGGPDEQFF | TGCGCCAGCAGGAGAGCGGGAGGGCCGGATGAGCAGTTCTTC
. | TRBJ2-3 | TRBD2 | TRBV6-5 | CASSYQLAGLTDTQYF | TGTGCCAGCAGTTACCAACTAGCGGGCCTCACAGATACGCAGTATTTT
once | TRBJ2-1 | . | TRBV5-6 | CASSLRDSNEQFF | TGTGCCAGCAGCCTCCGGGACTCCAATGAGCAGTTCTTC
few | TRBJ2-5 | . | TRBV28 | CASISGYRAVETQYF | TGTGCCAGCATCTCAGGGTACAGGGCGGTGGAGACCCAGTACTTC
. | TRBJ2-5 | TRBD1 | TRBV5-1 | CASSPDRQGGETQYF | TGCGCCAGCAGCCCGGACCGACAGGGTGGAGAGACCCAGTACTTC
few | TRBJ2-6 | TRBD1 | TRBV5-1 | CASSPGQGGFRANGLTF | TGCGCCAGCAGCCCGGGACAGGGAGGATTTCGGGCCAACGGCCTGACTTTC
. | TRBJ2-7 | TRBD1 | TRBV10-3 | CASEGRPGQGARAQYF | TGTGCCAGCGAAGGTAGGCCGGGACAGGGCGCCAGAGCGCAGTACTTC
once | TRBJ2-7 | . | TRBV5-4 | CASRAGQSYEQYF | TGTGCCAGCAGGGCGGGACAGAGTTACGAGCAGTACTTC
. | TRBJ2-7 | . | TRBV7-2 | CASSSRGAWEQYF | TGTGCCAGCAGCTCCCGGGGGGCTTGGGAGCAGTACTTC
. | TRBJ2-5 | TRBD1 | TRBV5-1 | CAVAAGTAKETQYF | TGCGCCGTCGCCGCCGGGACAGCCAAAGAGACCCAGTACTTC
. | TRBJ2-7 | TRBD2 | TRBV6-1 | CASSASGLAGTYEQYF | TGTGCCAGCAGTGCGTCGGGACTAGCGGGGACCTACGAGCAGTACTTC
few | TRBJ2-3 | . | TRBV28 | CASSPRNVWSTDTQYF | TGTGCCAGCAGTCCCAGGAATGTTTGGAGCACAGATACGCAGTATTTT
. | TRBJ2-1 | TRBD1 | TRBV30 | CAWSYRDRAGNEQFF | TGTGCCTGGAGTTACCGGGACAGGGCTGGGAATGAGCAGTTCTTC
. | TRBJ1-5 | . | TRBV6-1 | CASSELSWQGNQPQHF | TGTGCCAGCAGTGAATTATCGTGGCAGGGAAATCAGCCCCAGCATTTT
. | TRBJ1-5 | . | TRBV4-1 | CASSQGGVGSNQPQHF | TGCGCCAGCAGCCAAGGGGGAGTCGGCAGCAATCAGCCCCAGCATTTT
. | TRBJ2-1 | . | TRBV7-9 | CASRQTSYEQFF | TGTGCCAGCAGACAGACTAGTTACGAGCAGTTCTTC
. | TRBJ2-7 | TRBD1 | TRBV6-1 | CASTTGGYEQYF | TGTGCCAGCACAACAGGGGGGTACGAGCAGTACTTC
. | TRBJ2-3 | . | TRBV18 | CASSPPTGGGDTQYF | TGTGCCAGCTCACCACCGACAGGAGGTGGAGATACGCAGTATTTT
. | TRBJ1-3 | TRBD1 | TRBV30 | CAWSVKGANTIYF | TGTGCCTGGAGTGTAAAGGGGGCAAACACCATATATTTT
. | TRBJ2-7 | TRBD2 | TRBV6-5 | CASSYSTSGTSYEQYF | TGTGCCAGCAGTTACTCGACTAGCGGGACGTCCTACGAGCAGTACTTC
. | TRBJ2-7 | TRBD1 | TRBV9 | CASSASGQGGSLEQYF | TGTGCCAGCAGCGCCTCAGGGCAAGGGGGCTCCCTCGAGCAGTACTTC
. | TRBJ2-1 | TRBD1 | TRBV6-1 | CASSETGTGGRNEQFF | TGTGCCAGCAGTGAAACCGGGACAGGGGGCCGAAATGAGCAGTTCTTC
. | TRBJ2-1 | . | TRBV2 | CASSLGVAAIYNEQFF | TGTGCCAGCAGTCTGGGGGTAGCGGCTATATACAATGAGCAGTTCTTC
. | TRBJ2-3 | . | TRBV5-6 | CASSWRGQGRGTDTQYF | TGTGCCAGCAGCTGGAGGGGTCAAGGGCGGGGCACAGATACGCAGTATTTT
. | TRBJ2-7 | TRBD1 | TRBV10-3 | CAIRTGTGNVEQYF | TGTGCCATCAGAACCGGGACAGGGAACGTCGAGCAGTACTTC
. | TRBJ1-1 | TRBD1 | TRBV23-1 | CASPRTGMNTEAFF | TGCGCCAGTCCAAGGACAGGGATGAACACTGAAGCTTTCTTT
. | TRBJ2-3 | TRBD2 | TRBV19 | CASSIIAGGPTDTQYF | TGTGCCAGTAGTATCATCGCGGGAGGGCCAACAGATACGCAGTATTTT
. | TRBJ1-1 | . | TRBV7-3 | CASSPQGGAKNTEAFF | TGTGCCAGCAGCCCCCAAGGAGGAGCGAAGAACACTGAAGCTTTCTTT
. | TRBJ1-1 | TRBD1 | TRBV2 | CASSEADRATMSTEAFF | TGTGCCAGCAGTGAAGCCGACAGGGCCACCATGAGCACTGAAGCTTTCTTT
. | TRBJ1-5 | . | TRBV21-1 | CASNSTGQPQHF | TGTGCCAGCAACTCGACGGGTCAGCCCCAGCATTTT
. | TRBJ2-1 | TRBD2 | TRBV15 | CATSRTLGLAGRDEQFF | TGTGCCACCAGCAGGACGCTCGGACTAGCGGGAAGAGATGAGCAGTTCTTC
. | TRBJ2-7 | TRBD2 | TRBV2 | CASKETSGIFHEQYF | TGTGCCAGCAAAGAGACTAGCGGGATATTCCACGAGCAGTACTTC
few | TRBJ2-5 | TRBD2 | TRBV11-3 | CASSLGLAGVETQYF | TGTGCCAGCAGCTTGGGACTAGCGGGAGTCGAGACCCAGTACTTC
. | TRBJ2-5 | . | TRBV11-2 | CASSPSGWGPQETQYF | TGTGCCAGCAGCCCCTCCGGCTGGGGGCCCCAAGAGACCCAGTACTTC
. | TRBJ2-3 | TRBD2 | TRBV6-1 | CASTLAGTDTQYF | TGTGCCAGCACTCTAGCGGGGACAGATACGCAGTATTTT
. | TRBJ1-5 | TRBD1 | TRBV28 | CASSSGGSNQPQHF | TGTGCCAGCAGTTCAGGGGGGAGCAATCAGCCCCAGCATTTT
. | TRBJ2-6 | . | TRBV11-3 | CASSLLAAGGANGLTF | TGTGCCAGCAGCCTATTAGCGGCGGGCGGGGCCAACGGCCTGACTTTC
. | TRBJ2-4 | TRBD1 | TRBV19 | CASTGQGANSQYF | TGTGCCAGCACGGGACAGGGGGCGAACAGTCAGTACTTC
. | TRBJ1-5 | . | TRBV2 | CASSGTNSNQPQHF | TGTGCCAGCAGCGGGACAAACAGCAATCAGCCCCAGCATTTT
. | TRBJ2-3 | TRBD2 | TRBV27 | CASSLGGTSGGTDTQYF | TGTGCCAGCAGTTTGGGAGGGACTAGCGGAGGCACAGATACGCAGTATTTT
many | TRBJ2-7 | TRBD1 | TRBV7-3 | CASSQQGGSEQYF | TGTGCCAGCAGCCAACAGGGGGGATCCGAGCAGTACTTC
. | TRBJ1-1 | . | TRBV15 | CATSRARGQNTEAFF | TGTGCCACCAGCAGAGCCAGGGGACAGAACACTGAAGCTTTCTTT
. | TRBJ2-3 | TRBD2 | TRBV6-5 | CASRIVGGTDTQYF | TGTGCCAGCAGAATAGTGGGAGGGACAGATACGCAGTATTTT
once | TRBJ1-2 | TRBD1 | TRBV5-8 | CASSGRTGGAYGYTF | TGTGCCAGCAGCGGGAGGACAGGGGGGGCCTATGGCTACACCTTC
. | TRBJ2-4 | TRBD2 | TRBV7-8 | CASSLGLAGIQYF | TGTGCCAGCAGCTTAGGACTAGCGGGCATTCAGTACTTC
. | TRBJ2-2 | TRBD2 | TRBV4-1 | CASSPGTSGSETGELFF | TGCGCCAGCTCACCCGGGACTAGCGGGAGTGAAACCGGGGAGCTGTTTTTT
. | TRBJ2-1 | . | TRBV9 | CASSEMGGTKTGEQFF | TGTGCCAGCAGCGAGATGGGCGGGACAAAGACAGGGGAGCAGTTCTTC
. | TRBJ2-1 | . | TRBV21-1 | CASTTGWVGGPIVEQFF | TGTGCCAGCACCACAGGGTGGGTGGGAGGGCCTATAGTTGAGCAGTTCTTC
. | TRBJ2-4 | TRBD2 | TRBV28 | CASQSNGGGNSQYF | TGTGCCAGCCAATCTAACGGGGGGGGAAACAGTCAGTACTTC
. | TRBJ2-1 | TRBD2 | TRBV28 | CASSPRTSGRYEQFF | TGTGCCAGCAGTCCGCGGACTAGCGGGAGGTATGAGCAGTTCTTC